The next 26 T cell receptor beta chains were all read from a single sample in a study of T cell responses to AZD1222 COVID-19 vaccine. This table comes from immunoSEQ multiplex PCR, and its TCRdb copy is limited to in-frame clones, with some not included. The table lists around 150,000 clones, 92% of them singletons. Sequencing used peripheral blood, obtained 28 days after the second AZD1222 dose. The source is an adult who received the AZD1222 COVID-19 vaccine.

This chain connects TRBV7-9 to TRBJ2-7; the D is unclear. Trimming cost V 1 base and J 3 bases, with 10 bases left between them. This CDR3 has 14 residues. In germline, CDR1 is SEHNR, CDR2 FQNEAQ (reference sequence). The CDR3 DNA sequence: TGTGCCAGCAGCTTAGGGAGTGGAGACTACGAGCAGTACTTC. It encodes CASSLGSGDYEQYF.

This clone has only one observation. This chain connects TRBV28 to TRBJ1-4; 7 bases are shared with TRBD1. The CDR3 spans 14 residues. Looked up from germline, CDR1 is MDHEN and CDR2 is SYDVKM. The junction had 8 bases not matched to a gene; V was cut back by 5 bases and J by 8 bases. CDR3 in amino acids: CASSMTGNKEKLFF. Here the CDR3 DNA reads TGTGCCAGCAGTATGACAGGGAACAAAGAAAAACTGTTTTTT.

The genes are TRBV7-8 and TRBJ1-5, with 8 bases that match TRBD1. V shed 5 bases and J 0 bases; nucleotides not matched to a gene: 15. Germline V gene sequence: CDR1 SGHVS, CDR2 FQNEAQ. The CDR3 totals 19 residues. CDR3: CASSRRFGTGDYSNQPQHF. The CDR3 DNA reads as TGTGCCAGCAGCCGGAGATTCGGGACAGGAGATTATAGCAATCAGCCCCAGCATTTT.

This chain uses TRBV19 with TRBJ1-2; possibly TRBD1 for D (6 bases). Deletions cut 4 bases from V and 5 bases from J, with 17 bases between. This CDR3 region has 15 residues. Germline V CDR1 and CDR2: LNHDA, SQIVND (reference sequence). The CDR3 here is CASSTGGSSSYGYTF. The CDR3 nucleotides read TGTGCCAGTAGTACGGGGGGCTCTTCAAGTTATGGCTACACCTTC.

This clone was recorded only once. This chain uses TRBV29-1 with TRBJ1-1; D possibly corresponds to TRBD1 (6 bases). The CDR3 spans 14 residues. V shed 7 bases and J shed 1 base, with 16 bases lying between them. CDR1 SQVTM and CDR2 ANQGSEA come from the germline V gene. The CDR3 sequence: CSAPRGRGNTEAFF. DNA for the CDR3: TGCAGCGCCCCCAGGGGCCGGGGGAACACTGAAGCTTTCTTT.

The CDR3 DNA reads TGTGCCAGTAACCTTCCGGGGGTGCACTATGGCTACACCTTC. The encoded protein is CASNLPGVHYGYTF. This sequence joins TRBV19 and TRBJ1-2, with D perhaps matching TRBD1 (5 bases). The CDR3 totals 14 residues. Germline assignment: CDR1 LNHDA and CDR2 SQIVND (reference sequence). The V and J ends lost 7 bases and 3 bases respectively, with 15 bases between them. Looking up the rest from reference TRBV19 and TRBJ1-2 gives the full variable domain: DGGITQSPKYLFRKEGQNVTLSCEQNLNHDAMYWYRQDPGQGLRLIYYSQIVNDFQKGDIAEGYSVSREKKESFPLTVTSAQKNPTAFYLCASNLPGVHYGYTFGSGTRLTVV.

This clone was counted once. The CDR3, as DNA: TGCAGCGTTGAAGATCCAACGTTCCAACATTTGAACACTGAAGCTTTCTTT. This sequence encodes CSVEDPTFQHLNTEAFF. The genes are TRBV29-1 and TRBJ1-1, with unresolved D. The ends were cut back, 0 bases at V and 0 bases at J, with 17 bases in the middle. The germline V gene has CDR1 SQVTM and CDR2 ANQGSEA. This CDR3 has 17 residues.

The rearrangement joins TRBV18 to TRBJ1-1; 7 nucleotides match TRBD1. Trimming cost V 3 bases and J 4 bases; bases outside gene matches: 8. Per the germline V gene, CDR1 is KGHSH and CDR2 is LQKENI. The CDR3 totals 15 residues. The CDR3 bases are TGTGCCAGCTCACCTAACGACAGGGTCAGCACTGAAGCTTTCTTT. Its translation is CASSPNDRVSTEAFF.

CDR3 nucleotides: TGTGCCAGCAGGACTCGAAAGTGGGGGACCGGGGAGCTGTTTTTT. Amino acids: CASRTRKWGTGELFF. The J gene is TRBJ2-2, the V gene TRBV7-2; perhaps D is TRBD1 or TRBD2 (5 bases each). The CDR3 consists of 15 residues. Germline loops: CDR1 SGHTA, CDR2 FQGNSA. The V and J ends lost 6 bases and 5 bases respectively, with 16 bases between them.

V gene TRBV6-7 combines with J gene TRBJ1-1; D unresolved. TRBV6-7 is known as an ORF, though its function is uncertain. This CDR3 contains 12 residues. V dropped 6 bases and J dropped 7 bases, with 12 bases sitting between them. CDR3 in amino acids: CASSPSGVEAFF. DNA for the CDR3: TGTGCCAGCAGCCCGTCAGGCGTTGAAGCTTTCTTT.

The chain couples TRBV29-1 to TRBJ2-1; 7 nucleotides match TRBD2. The CDR3 totals 13 residues. With 3 bases clipped from V and 6 bases from J, the junction kept 5 bases outside the gene matches. The germline gives CDR1 SQVTM, CDR2 ANQGSEA. CDR3 sequence (DNA): TGCAGCGTTGATTTGGGCGGGGGCAATGAGCAGTTCTTC. Its translation: CSVDLGGGNEQFF.

The J gene is TRBJ2-3, the V gene TRBV6-6; 11 bases are shared with TRBD2. The CDR3 spans 20 residues. The trim removed 6 bases at V and 2 bases at J, leaving 19 bases unmatched. CDR1 MNHNY and CDR2 SVGAGI come from the germline V gene (reference sequence). The CDR3: CASSRDNRLAGKGYTDTQYF. The CDR3 DNA is TGTGCCAGCAGCCGGGACAATCGACTAGCGGGAAAGGGGTACACAGATACGCAGTATTTT.

This chain uses TRBV27 with TRBJ1-1; possibly TRBD1 for D (6 bases). The CDR3 loop spans 14 amino acids. Germline CDR1 MNHEY, CDR2 SMNVEV (reference sequence). Between the trimmed V and J ends, which lost 0 bases and 5 bases, there was a span of 10 bases. DNA for the CDR3: TGTGCCAGCAGTTTATCAACAGGGAATACTGAAGCTTTCTTT. It is translated as CASSLSTGNTEAFF.

The J gene is TRBJ1-3, the V gene TRBV19; the D gene is possibly TRBD1 (6 bases). V was pared by 7 bases and J by 0 bases, with 13 bases between. In germline, CDR1 is LNHDA, CDR2 SQIVND (reference sequence). The CDR3 is 15 amino acids. In DNA, the CDR3 is TGTGCCAGTAAGGCCGGGACAACCTCTGGAAACACCATATATTTT. As protein: CASKAGTTSGNTIYF.

The chain recombines TRBV28 with TRBJ2-7, with 7 positions matching TRBD2. After removal of 4 bases from V and 5 bases from J, the junction contained 8 bases not matched to a gene. The CDR3 has 14 residues. Germline V gene data show CDR1 as MDHEN and CDR2 as SYDVKM. In nucleotides, the CDR3 is TGTGCCAGCAGTTCCCCCGGGGGGTCGGACGAGCAGTACTTC. Its protein product is CASSSPGGSDEQYF.

The chain combines TRBV6-5 with TRBJ1-2; 7 positions match TRBD1. Germline CDR1 is MNHEY and CDR2 is SVGAGI. The CDR3 is made up of 14 amino acids. Trimming removed 7 bases from V and 4 bases from J; junction bases left unmatched: 9. The CDR3 DNA sequence: TGTGCCAGCACCTACTCTCGGACAGGCTATGGCTACACCTTC. Translated, it gives CASTYSRTGYGYTF.

This rearrangement joins TRBV12-5 to TRBJ2-7; TRBD1 is a possible D gene (5 bases). CDR1 and CDR2 (germline): LGHNT, FRNRAP. The CDR3 runs 16 residues. V was cut by 0 bases and J by 2 bases, with 14 bases left in between. In DNA, the CDR3 is TGTGCTAGTGGTTTGGTAATTACGGCGGACACCTACGAGCAGTACTTC. This gives the protein CASGLVITADTYEQYF. The variable domain in full, completed from reference TRBV12-5 and TRBJ2-7, reads DARVTQTPRHKVTEMGQEVTMRCQPILGHNTVFWYRQTMMQGLELLAYFRNRAPLDDSGMPKDRFSAEMPDATLATLKIQPSEPRDSAVYFCASGLVITADTYEQYFGPGTRLTVT.

The rearrangement links TRBV6-6 to TRBJ2-5; D unclear. Per the germline V gene, CDR1 is MNHNY and CDR2 is SVGAGI (reference sequence). The V end was cut by 6 bases, the J end by 7 bases, with 21 bases between. This CDR3 spans 15 amino acids. CDR3 sequence: CASSPHSEGHGTQYF. CDR3 DNA: TGTGCCAGCAGCCCCCACAGCGAAGGCCACGGGACCCAGTACTTC.

This chain links TRBV13 with TRBJ1-3, with TRBD1 matching over 7 bases. CDR1 is PRHDT and CDR2 is FYEKMQ in the germline V gene (reference sequence). The CDR3 totals 15 residues. The junction had 3 bases not matched to a gene; V was cut back by 4 bases and J by 0 bases. The CDR3 DNA sequence: TGTGCCAGCAGCTCCAGACAGGGCTCTGGAAACACCATATATTTT. This sequence encodes CASSSRQGSGNTIYF.

The chain uses TRBV27 and TRBJ1-6; D is uncertain. CDR3 length: 17 amino acids. Germline CDR1 reads MNHEY; CDR2 reads SMNVEV (reference sequence). Trimming pared 5 bases from V and 7 bases from J, leaving 21 bases between. The CDR3 spells CASSPRFARRTNSPLHF. The CDR3 DNA reads as TGTGCCAGCAGTCCCCGTTTCGCCCGACGGACGAATTCACCCCTCCACTTT.

This clone has a handful of counts. This chain links TRBV4-1 with TRBJ1-1; possible D gene TRBD1, 5 bases. V was trimmed by 1 base and J by 1 base, leaving 16 bases between them. The CDR3 covers 17 residues. CDR1 is MGHRA, CDR2 YSYEKL, per germline. Here the CDR3 reads CASSQVPGSRTNTEAFF. CDR3 nucleotides: TGCGCCAGCAGCCAAGTCCCAGGGTCCCGGACGAACACTGAAGCTTTCTTT.

V usage is TRBV27 and J usage is TRBJ2-7, with D possibly TRBD2 on 7 matching bases. This CDR3 comprises 14 residues. V gave up 2 bases and J gave up 6 bases, with 14 bases separating them. In germline, CDR1 is MNHEY, CDR2 SMNVEV (reference sequence). The CDR3 reads CASSLGLGGLEQYF. In nucleotides, the CDR3 is TGTGCCAGCAGTTTAGGGTTGGGGGGGCTCGAGCAGTACTTC.

The chain is built from TRBV18 and TRBJ2-7; 11 bases are a match to TRBD1. This CDR3 is 14 amino acids long. Trimming took 4 bases from V and 5 from J; bases not matched to a gene: 4. Germline V CDR1 and CDR2: KGHSH, LQKENI. This CDR3 is CASSLDRGLHEQYF. DNA of the CDR3: TGTGCCAGCTCACTGGACAGGGGGCTCCACGAGCAGTACTTC.

There are a few counts of this clone. The rearrangement joins TRBV12-3 or TRBV12-4 to TRBJ2-7; no firm D call. This CDR3 is built from 13 residues. Between the trimmed V and J ends, which lost 5 bases and 2 bases, there was a span of 10 bases. This chain's CDR3 is CASSRIPTYEQYF. As DNA, the CDR3 is TGTGCCAGCAGTCGGATCCCCACCTACGAGCAGTACTTC.

This chain joins TRBV27 and TRBJ2-3; perhaps TRBD1 as D (6 bases). The germline gives CDR1 MNHEY, CDR2 SMNVEV (reference sequence). Trimming removed 2 bases from V and 0 bases from J, with 21 bases in between. This CDR3 has 19 residues. The CDR3 DNA reads TGTGCCAGCAGTTTAGACAAGGACAGCAGCACTACTAGCACAGATACGCAGTATTTT. Translated: CASSLDKDSSTTSTDTQYF.

CDR3 in DNA: TGTGCCAGCAGTTTATTCGGGGTGGACACTGAAGCTTTCTTT. Encoded protein: CASSLFGVDTEAFF. The chain combines TRBV27 with TRBJ1-1; D call uncertain. Germline CDR1 reads MNHEY; CDR2 reads SMNVEV (reference sequence). Trimming shortened V by 1 base and J by 3 bases, and 9 bases separated the two germline ends. This CDR3 is built from 14 residues.